Listed below are T cell receptor beta chains from one sample, sequenced in a study of cytotoxic CD8 clonotypes in ibrutinib-treated CLL. The protocol was immunoSEQ multiplex PCR, while the TCRdb copy is restricted to in-frame clones and leaves out a portion. The table includes around 310,000 clones, about 80% detected once. The specimen was PBMCs, collected before ibrutinib treatment. These TCRs come from a human donor with chronic lymphocytic leukemia. CDR3s include the opening cysteine and the closing phenylalanine or tryptophan. Fields, in order: V gene, J gene, D gene, clone size, CDR3 DNA, CDR3 protein. The D gene is left open where the match is weak. Clone size appears in some rows only: once, few, many, or a class for an expanded clone.

TRBV7-9	TRBJ2-1	NA	NA	TGTGCCAGCAGCTTAGCATTGAGACTAATCAATGAGCAGTTCTTC	CASSLALRLINEQFF
TRBV7-8	TRBJ1-2	NA	NA	TGTGCCAGCAGCTTAGATCGGCAGGTTAATGGCTACACCTTC	CASSLDRQVNGYTF
TRBV7-9	TRBJ2-7	TRBD2	NA	TGTGCCAGCAGCTACTCGACTAGCGGGAGTTACGAGCAGTACTTC	CASSYSTSGSYEQYF
TRBV6-1	TRBJ1-2	NA	NA	TGTGCCAGCAACCACCGGGTTTCATATGGCTACACCTTC	CASNHRVSYGYTF
TRBV5-1	TRBJ2-7	NA	NA	TGCGCCAGCAGCAGCCAGGCGAATTCCTACGAGCAGTACTTC	CASSSQANSYEQYF
TRBV27	TRBJ2-1	TRBD2	once	TGTGCCAGCAGCGCTATTGGACTAGCGGGTTTTGAGCAGTTCTTC	CASSAIGLAGFEQFF
TRBV15	TRBJ2-1	NA	NA	TGTGCCACCAGCAGAGATAGTGGAGCTAGTCTGAGAAATGAGCAGTTCTTC	CATSRDSGASLRNEQFF
TRBV6-6	TRBJ1-2	NA	NA	TGTGCCAGCAGTTACTCCGCAGGGGCTGCCTATGGCTACACCTTC	CASSYSAGAAYGYTF
TRBV27	TRBJ2-3	NA	NA	TGTGCCAGCAGGAAAGTCTATGGGAACACAGATACGCAGTATTTT	CASRKVYGNTDTQYF
TRBV6-1	TRBJ2-1	NA	NA	TGTGCCAGCATCGGGAAAAATAAAAATGAGCAGTTCTTC	CASIGKNKNEQFF
TRBV19	TRBJ2-7	NA	NA	TGTGCCAGTAGTAGGACAGTAACCTCCTACGAGCAGTACTTC	CASSRTVTSYEQYF
TRBV4-2	TRBJ2-1	NA	NA	TGTGCCAGCAGCCAAGCCGATGAGCAGTTCTTC	CASSQADEQFF
TRBV28	TRBJ2-4	NA	few	TGTGCCAGCAGTTCAATAGCAAACATTCAGTACTTC	CASSSIANIQYF
TRBV27	TRBJ2-7	NA	NA	TGTGCCAGCAGTCCAAGGGGGGTGGGGTTCGAGCAGTACTTC	CASSPRGVGFEQYF
TRBV7-2	TRBJ1-2	TRBD1	NA	TGTGCCAGCAGCTCCCTGGACAGGGCTGGCGGCTACACCTTC	CASSSLDRAGGYTF
TRBV20-1	TRBJ2-1	TRBD2	once	TGCAGTGCTAATCCTAGCGGGAGTTTATTCTTC	CSANPSGSLFF
TRBV4-1	TRBJ1-3	NA	NA	TGCGCCAGCAGCCAAGGATCGGGCTCTGGAAACACCATATATTTT	CASSQGSGSGNTIYF
TRBV18	TRBJ1-1	NA	NA	TGTGCCAGCTCACCAAGTGAACTGAACACTGAAGCTTTCTTT	CASSPSELNTEAFF
TRBV4-1	TRBJ1-5	TRBD1	NA	TGCGCCAGCAGCTTCCGGACAGGGCTCAATCAGCCCCAGCATTTT	CASSFRTGLNQPQHF
TRBV30	TRBJ2-1	NA	NA	TGTGCCTTTAGTATGCGGGCGACCTACAATGAGCAGTTCTTC	CAFSMRATYNEQFF
TRBV30	TRBJ1-3	NA	NA	TGTGCCTGGAGGGGGCCCGGCGGGACCGCCTCTGGAAACACCATATATTTT	CAWRGPGGTASGNTIYF
TRBV4-1	TRBJ2-2	TRBD1	few	TGCGCCTCCCAGAGGGGGCCGAACACCGGGGAGCTGTTTTTT	CASQRGPNTGELFF
TRBV5-6	TRBJ2-5	NA	NA	TGTGCCAGCAGCACGAGAGGAGAGGCGGAGACCCAGTACTTC	CASSTRGEAETQYF
TRBV4-3	TRBJ2-1	NA	NA	TGCGCCAGCAGCCATCCGAGTCCATACTCCTACAATGAGCAGTTCTTC	CASSHPSPYSYNEQFF
TRBV28	TRBJ2-2	TRBD1	NA	TGTGCCAGCACCCGAGCAGGGACAGGGGGGACCGGGGAGCTGTTTTTT	CASTRAGTGGTGELFF
TRBV7-2	TRBJ2-7	TRBD2	once	TGTGCCAGCAGCTTAATGTCTAGCGGGTTGTCCTACGAGCAGTACTTC	CASSLMSSGLSYEQYF
TRBV19	TRBJ2-4	NA	NA	TGTGCCAGTAGTGTCAAGAGGGACCGCAATGTCGACATTCAGTACTTC	CASSVKRDRNVDIQYF
TRBV10-3	TRBJ2-7	TRBD1	few	TGTGCCGTCAGTAGTCGGGACAGGGCATACGAGCAGTACTTC	CAVSSRDRAYEQYF
TRBV5-8	TRBJ1-2	TRBD1	NA	TGTGCCAGCAGCTCCGGCAGGGGGCTGATCTATGGCTACACCTTC	CASSSGRGLIYGYTF
TRBV5-1	TRBJ2-7	TRBD1	NA	TGCGCCAGCAGCTTGGGATTGTTGGGGACAGGGCTTTACGAGCAGTACTTC	CASSLGLLGTGLYEQYF
TRBV12-5	TRBJ2-1	TRBD1	NA	TGTGCTAGTGGTTTGGTACCCCTCGGCCGGACAGGGGGGAATGAGCAGTTCTTC	CASGLVPLGRTGGNEQFF
TRBV11-2	TRBJ2-6	NA	few	TGTGCCAGCAGCACCCGTCAGGGCCGCTCTGGGGCCAACGTCCTGACTTTC	CASSTRQGRSGANVLTF
TRBV7-6	TRBJ2-7	NA	NA	TGTGCCAGCAGCTTAGCGTTCCACTACGAGCAGTACTTC	CASSLAFHYEQYF
TRBV28	TRBJ2-1	TRBD2	NA	TGTGCCAGCAGTTTATTTTTTTCGGCTAGCGGGAGCTCCTACAATGAGCAGTTCTTC	CASSLFFSASGSSYNEQFF
TRBV4-2	TRBJ2-6	NA	NA	TGTGCCAGCAGCACGGTCAATTCTGGGGCCAACGTCCTGACTTTC	CASSTVNSGANVLTF
TRBV6-5	TRBJ2-7	NA	NA	TGTGCCAGCATTAACCTTGCTTCCTACGAGCAGTACTTC	CASINLASYEQYF
TRBV25-1	TRBJ2-7	TRBD2	NA	TGTGCCAGCAGTGAATCTCGGGGGGGTCCCCGCACCTGGGGGCAGTACTTC	CASSESRGGPRTWGQYF
TRBV25-1	TRBJ2-7	TRBD2	NA	TGTGCCAGCAGTGAAATAGGGCGGGAGGGAGCCTACGAGCAGTACTTC	CASSEIGREGAYEQYF
TRBV7-6	TRBJ2-7	TRBD2	NA	TGTGCCAGCAGCTTAGAGCAGACTAGCTTCTACGAGCAGTACTTC	CASSLEQTSFYEQYF
TRBV18	TRBJ1-5	TRBD1	NA	TGTGCCAGCTCACCTGACAGGGGTCAGCCCCAGCATTTT	CASSPDRGQPQHF
TRBV14	TRBJ2-2	NA	NA	TGTGCCAGCAGCCAAGATGTGGTTACTCCCGGGGACGGGGAGCTGTTTTTT	CASSQDVVTPGDGELFF
TRBV19	TRBJ2-7	NA	NA	TGTGCCAGTAGTATTTTGCCAGGCCAAATCTACGAGCAGTACTTC	CASSILPGQIYEQYF
TRBV27	TRBJ2-7	NA	NA	TGTGCCAGCAGCTTCGGGCTCCCGACCACCTACGAGCAGTACTTC	CASSFGLPTTYEQYF
TRBV6-6	TRBJ2-2	NA	NA	TGTGCCAGCAGTCGAACTGGATCCGGGGAGCTGTTTTTT	CASSRTGSGELFF
TRBV27	TRBJ1-4	TRBD1	few	TGTGCAGTGGGACAGTTTGACGCAACTAATGAAAAACTGTTTTTT	CAVGQFDATNEKLFF
TRBV6-5	TRBJ2-7	TRBD2	NA	TGTGCCAGCAGTTACCAGACTAGCGGGAACGAGCAGTACTTC	CASSYQTSGNEQYF
TRBV5-1	TRBJ1-2	TRBD1	NA	TGCGCCAGCAGCCCGCCGGGACAGGGCTTCTATGGCTACACCTTC	CASSPPGQGFYGYTF
TRBV29-1	TRBJ2-3	NA	NA	TGCAGCGTCTTCAAGTCAGGGACTAGCACAGATACGCAGTATTTT	CSVFKSGTSTDTQYF
TRBV14	TRBJ2-1	NA	NA	TGTGCCAGCAGCCAAGAAGTGGGGGAGCAGTTCTTC	CASSQEVGEQFF
TRBV9	TRBJ1-2	NA	NA	TGTGCCAGCAGCGTAGGGGATATCTATGGCTACACCTTC	CASSVGDIYGYTF
TRBV5-6	TRBJ2-2	NA	NA	TGTGCCAGCAGCCCACCCACCAGGAGAGCGAACACCGGGGAGCTGTTTTTT	CASSPPTRRANTGELFF
TRBV5-1	TRBJ1-2	NA	NA	TGCGCCAGCAGCCCAGACAGGTCGAATGGCTACACCTTC	CASSPDRSNGYTF
TRBV10-1	TRBJ2-5	NA	NA	TGCGCCAGCAGTGAGCTCGGGACAAGCCAAGAGACCCAGTACTTC	CASSELGTSQETQYF
TRBV7-2	TRBJ2-7	TRBD2	NA	TGTGCCAGCAGCTTACCCCCCTCAACTAGCGGATACTCCTACGAGCAGTACTTC	CASSLPPSTSGYSYEQYF
TRBV7-8	TRBJ2-1	NA	NA	TGTGCCAGCAGCTTATATAAGTTCGTGGTTGAAACTTACAATGAGCAGTTCTTC	CASSLYKFVVETYNEQFF
TRBV7-8	TRBJ1-3	NA	NA	TGTGCCAGCAGCTTGACACCTGGAAACACCATATATTTT	CASSLTPGNTIYF
TRBV27	TRBJ2-2	NA	few	TGTGCCAGCAGTTTATGGGGTCGGGAGCTGTTTTTT	CASSLWGRELFF
TRBV5-1	TRBJ1-5	TRBD1	NA	TGCGCCAGCAGCTTGGGACAGGGTGGTAATCAGCCCCAGCATTTT	CASSLGQGGNQPQHF